This TCR beta chain was profiled in a study of cytomegalovirus exposure and HLA in healthy donors. Study-wide context: As released early, the data held roughly 85 million unique TCRs from HLA-typed donors. Broader study findings: Rarity held for most TCR sequences, but there were some public TCRs that occurred in many donors. It was likely that a cluster of highly shared sequence variants was a sequencing artifact. Per a prior analysis, the majority of TCR beta V segments were productive roughly 90% or roughly 30% of the time.

PCR used 60 Vbeta primers and 13 Jbeta primers. Generated by immunoSEQ multiplex PCR, the TCRdb table keeps only in-frame clones and is missing some. The table includes 90,000 to 120,000 clones, 50% to 70% detected once. The V and J ends lost 6 bases and 1 base respectively, with 12 bases between them. CDR1 is SQVTM and CDR2 is ANQGSEA in the germline V gene. The CDR3 sequence is 14 residues long. Comments on this clone: No antigen is known for it.

V and J are TRBV29-1 and TRBJ2-2; D is possibly TRBD2 (7 bases). The sequence was obtained from a man younger than 45 in good health and CMV-seropositive. Source material: PBMCs. CDR3 sequence: CSVGGALNTGELFF. DNA of the CDR3: TGCAGCGTAGGGGGGGCCTTGAACACCGGGGAGCTGTTTTTT.